This entry lists 32 T cell receptor beta chains sequenced from one sample in a study of response to subunit inactivated influenza vaccine. TCRdb reprocessed the RT-PCR reads via MiXCR and lists one record per CDR3 protein. The sample contains 500,000 to 600,000 distinct CDR3 sequences, approximately 10% of which appear only once. Sequenced here: PBMCs from blood, sampled on the day of vaccination. The receptor set was obtained from a man aged 50 to 60 who received an inactivated influenza vaccine.

This clonotype was counted a single time. This may stem from a read error, because a much larger clone lies one nucleotide away. The chain is built from TRBV5-6 and TRBJ2-3; D is undetermined. Between the trimmed V and J ends, which lost 4 bases and 0 bases, there was a span of 9 bases. Germline CDR1 and CDR2: SGHDT and YYEEEE. The CDR3 is 14 amino acids. This chain's CDR3 is CASSASSSTDTQYF. For the CDR3, the DNA is TGTGCCAGCAGCGCATCCTCAAGCACAGATACGCAGTATTTT.

In this sample, this clonotype turned up a few times. The chain is built from TRBV20-1 and TRBJ1-5, with D unclear. Trimming stripped 6 bases from V and 3 bases from J, with 18 bases between. The CDR3 totals 15 residues. The germline gives CDR1 DFQATT, CDR2 SNEGSKA (reference sequence). The CDR3 DNA reads TGCAGTGCCCCGTCCGGGAAAAGGACCAATCAGCCCCAGCATTTT. This codes for CSAPSGKRTNQPQHF.

The V and J genes are TRBV15 and TRBJ2-2; D ambiguous. Deletions cut 0 bases from V and 3 bases from J, with 8 bases between. Looked up from germline, CDR1 is LNHNV and CDR2 is YYDKDF (reference sequence). The CDR3 extends over 15 amino acids. Written as DNA, the CDR3 is TGTGCCACCAGCAGAGATCGCAGTTACACCGGGGAGCTGTTTTTT. Its translation is CATSRDRSYTGELFF.

This clonotype was observed many times. CDR3: CASRDTGVHEQFF. The DNA of the CDR3 is TGTGCCAGCAGAGACACAGGGGTCCATGAGCAGTTCTTC. This chain connects TRBV2 to TRBJ2-1, with TRBD1 matching 7 bases. The CDR3 loop spans 13 amino acids. Germline V gene data show CDR1 as SNHLY and CDR2 as FYNNEI. Trimming took 6 bases from V and 8 from J; bases not matched to a gene: 7.

V gene TRBV7-9 combines with J gene TRBJ2-5, with 7 bases fitting TRBD1. This CDR3 spans 15 amino acids. Per the germline V gene, CDR1 is SEHNR and CDR2 is FQNEAQ (reference sequence). J gave up 4 bases and V 2 bases, and 7 bases lay outside the gene matches. The CDR3 region is CASSLTGVAVETQYF. CDR3 in DNA: TGTGCCAGCAGCTTAACAGGGGTGGCCGTAGAGACCCAGTACTTC.

This chain's CDR3 is CASSEGTPGSYEQYF. CDR3 in DNA: TGCGCCAGCAGCGAGGGTACTCCCGGCTCCTACGAGCAGTACTTC. The rearrangement joins TRBV5-1 to TRBJ2-7, with D tentatively TRBD2 (5 bases). Per the germline V gene, CDR1 is SGHRS and CDR2 is YFSETQ. CDR3 size: 15 residues. V was trimmed by 4 bases and J by 0 bases, leaving 14 bases between them.

The V gene is TRBV27, the J gene TRBJ2-7; TRBD2 is a possible D gene (6 bases). The CDR3 contains 16 residues. Trimming removed 3 bases from V and 2 bases from J, with 17 bases in between. CDR1 and CDR2 (germline): MNHEY, SMNVEV (reference sequence). CDR3 coding DNA: TGTGCCAGCAGTTTCGCCCGACTAGGCCCCCCCTACGAGCAGTACTTC. Translated: CASSFARLGPPYEQYF.

This clonotype has just a few counts. This chain connects TRBV27 to TRBJ2-3; D unclear. CDR1 is MNHEY and CDR2 is SMNVEV in the germline V gene (reference sequence). V was cut by 1 base and J by 1 base, with 12 bases left in between. The CDR3 sequence is 16 residues long. CDR3 nucleotide sequence: TGTGCCAGCAGTTTATATGGCCACGGTGGCACAGATACGCAGTATTTT. Translation gives CASSLYGHGGTDTQYF.

This clonotype appeared many times. This chain uses TRBV20-1 with TRBJ1-1; 7 bases are a match to TRBD1. Germline CDR1 reads DFQATT; CDR2 reads SNEGSKA (reference sequence). V shed 1 base and J 1 base; nucleotides not matched to a gene: 0. This CDR3 contains 13 residues. CDR3 nucleotides: TGCAGTGCTAGAGGGGACAGGAACACTGAAGCTTTCTTT. This sequence encodes CSARGDRNTEAFF.

This clonotype was detected only a few times. V is TRBV27 and J is TRBJ1-2, with a tentative D call TRBD1 (6 bases). The CDR3 is made up of 14 amino acids. The germline CDR1 and CDR2 sequences are MNHEY and SMNVEV (reference sequence). V shed 3 bases and J shed 8 bases, with 16 bases lying between them. In DNA, the CDR3 is TGTGCCAGCAGTTTCAACCCAGGGGTGAGAGGCTACACCTTC. Amino acid sequence: CASSFNPGVRGYTF.

In its sample, this clonotype was seen a few times. V gene TRBV12-3 or TRBV12-4 combines with J gene TRBJ1-1; D is perhaps TRBD1 (5 bases). This CDR3 is built from 14 residues. V was clipped by 6 bases and J by 1 base, with 12 bases between them. CDR3 coding DNA: TGTGCCAGCAGGAAGTCTGGGGGGAACACTGAAGCTTTCTTT. Its protein product is CASRKSGGNTEAFF.

This clonotype was counted many times. J is TRBJ1-1 and V is TRBV5-6, with D possibly matching TRBD1 (6 bases). Per germline, CDR1 SGHDT and CDR2 YYEEEE. V was trimmed by 0 bases and J by 5 bases, leaving 17 bases between them. CDR3 length: 16 amino acids. The DNA of the CDR3 is TGTGCCAGCAGCTTGGCCGAACAGGGCTCGGCTACTGAAGCTTTCTTT. Translating it yields CASSLAEQGSATEAFF.

A few counts support this clonotype. The rearrangement links TRBV20-1 to TRBJ1-5; D unresolved. The V and J ends lost 6 bases and 4 bases respectively, with 10 bases between them. Germline V CDR1 and CDR2: DFQATT, SNEGSKA (reference sequence). The CDR3 runs to 12 residues. The CDR3 DNA is TGCAGTGCCGTTGAAAGAAATCAGCCCCAGCATTTT. Translating it yields CSAVERNQPQHF.

The V gene is TRBV9, the J gene TRBJ2-7; 7 bases align to TRBD1. Trimming cost V 4 bases and J 1 base; bases outside gene matches: 8. This CDR3 has 15 amino acids. Germline values: CDR1 SGDLS, CDR2 YYNGEE. CDR3 bases: TGTGCCAGCAGCCCCATGAGGGGGCGGTCCTACGAGCAGTACTTC. It codes for CASSPMRGRSYEQYF.

This clonotype was seen only a few times. The chain joins TRBV5-1 to TRBJ2-7; D gene uncertain. V lost 0 bases and J 1 base, leaving 8 bases between the germline ends. The CDR3 spans 14 residues. Germline values: CDR1 SGHRS, CDR2 YFSETQ. CDR3: CASSLGALSYEQYF. The CDR3 nucleotides read TGCGCCAGCAGCTTGGGAGCCCTATCCTACGAGCAGTACTTC.

This clonotype has ten or more counts. The rearrangement joins TRBV28 to TRBJ1-5; D may be TRBD1 (5 bases). The CDR3 covers 15 residues. V was pared by 4 bases and J by 1 base, with 11 bases between. The germline gives CDR1 MDHEN, CDR2 SYDVKM. CDR3 bases: TGTGCCAGCAGTTGGGGGTCGGAGAGCAATCAGCCCCAGCATTTT. This encodes CASSWGSESNQPQHF.

In DNA form, the CDR3 reads TGTGCCAGCCTTCCCACTAGACGGGGAAAGGATACGCAGTATTTT. Protein product: CASLPTRRGKDTQYF. The chain uses TRBV6-2 or TRBV6-3 and TRBJ2-3; TRBD2 is a possible D gene (5 bases). There are 15 residues in the CDR3. Trimming cost V 8 bases and J 6 bases, with 21 bases left between them. The germline CDR1 and CDR2 sequences are MNHEY and SVGEGT.

This chain connects TRBV10-3 to TRBJ2-7; D could derive from TRBD1 or TRBD2 (5 bases each). The CDR3 loop spans 15 amino acids. Germline-derived CDR1 and CDR2 are ENHRY and SYGVKD. V lost 0 bases to trimming and J lost 7 bases, with 16 bases between them. The CDR3 DNA is TGTGCCATCAGTGAGTCCGGCAGGGTAACGGGAGAGCAGTACTTC. Translated: CAISESGRVTGEQYF.

Ten or more counts support this clonotype. The chain combines TRBV3-1 with TRBJ2-7, with 8 bases fitting TRBD1. This CDR3 region has 15 residues. Germline CDR1 is LGHDT and CDR2 is YNNKEL (reference sequence). J was trimmed by 4 bases and V by 4 bases; bases with no gene match: 9. The CDR3 spells CASSPTGVETYEQYF. CDR3 sequence (DNA): TGTGCCAGCAGCCCGACAGGGGTGGAGACGTACGAGCAGTACTTC.

This clonotype has more than one count but fewer than ten. The chain couples TRBV29-1 to TRBJ2-1; no clear D. The length of the CDR3 is 15 residues. Germline CDR1 is SQVTM and CDR2 is ANQGSEA. The ends were cut back, 4 bases at V and 8 bases at J, with 21 bases in the middle. The CDR3 sequence is CSVVLRSFVNHEQFF. CDR3 in DNA: TGCAGCGTTGTCCTACGTAGTTTCGTAAACCATGAGCAGTTCTTC.

This clonotype came up a few times. V usage is TRBV4-2 and J usage is TRBJ2-5; tentatively, D is TRBD1 (6 bases). Germline CDR1 LGHNA, CDR2 YNFKEQ. The CDR3 is 17 residues long. V lost 0 bases and J 4 bases, leaving 18 bases between the germline ends. CDR3 DNA: TGTGCCAGCAGCCAAGAAGTTGGAATCACAGGGCCAGAGACCCAGTACTTC. Translation gives CASSQEVGITGPETQYF.

The chain employs TRBV20-1 and TRBJ1-2, with 8 bases that match TRBD1. The CDR3 length is 14 residues. V dropped 6 bases and J dropped 4; count of bases not matched to a gene: 10. CDR1 is DFQATT, CDR2 SNEGSKA, per germline (reference sequence). CDR3 nucleotide sequence: TGCAGTGCCCCTACACGGACAGGGACCTATGGCTACACCTTC. This codes for CSAPTRTGTYGYTF.

In its sample, this clonotype was seen once. The V call is TRBV2, the J call TRBJ2-1; D might be TRBD2 (6 bases). This CDR3 is 16 amino acids long. Germline-derived CDR1 and CDR2 are SNHLY and FYNNEI. V dropped 0 bases and J dropped 0 bases, with 9 bases sitting between them. CDR3 residues: CASSEATGSSYNEQFF. The DNA of the CDR3 is TGTGCCAGCAGTGAAGCCACCGGGAGCTCCTACAATGAGCAGTTCTTC.

This chain joins TRBV5-1 and TRBJ2-1, with 9 bases aligning to TRBD2. V lost 4 bases and J lost 4; bases outside the gene matches: 12. Germline V lookup: CDR1 SGHRS, CDR2 YFSETQ. The CDR3 extends over 17 amino acids. The CDR3 sequence: CASSPRTLAGDYNEQFF. The CDR3, as DNA: TGCGCCAGCAGCCCCCGGACCTTAGCGGGGGATTACAATGAGCAGTTCTTC.

The CDR3 nucleotides read TGTGCCAGCAGCTTCACCCAACTAGGGGCCGTCACCGGGGAGCTGTTTTTT. It codes for CASSFTQLGAVTGELFF. The chain combines TRBV7-9 with TRBJ2-2, with D perhaps TRBD1 or TRBD2 (5 bases each). V was trimmed by 3 bases and J by 4 bases, leaving 18 bases between them. Germline V gives CDR1 SEHNR, CDR2 FQNEAQ (reference sequence). The CDR3 totals 17 residues.

The sample holds many counts of this clonotype. J is TRBJ1-1 and V is TRBV29-1; D gene unclear. V was clipped by 3 bases and J by 1 base, with 9 bases between them. The CDR3 runs to 13 residues. Germline CDR1 and CDR2: SQVTM and ANQGSEA. CDR3 sequence reads: CSVDRHQNTEAFF. The CDR3 DNA reads as TGCAGCGTTGATAGACACCAGAACACTGAAGCTTTCTTT.

This clonotype has only a few counts. The CDR3 nucleotides read TGTGCCAGCAGTTACGACAGGGACACTGAAGCTTTCTTT. This translates into CASSYDRDTEAFF. The gene calls are TRBV12-3 or TRBV12-4 and TRBJ1-1; TRBD1 matches at 7 bases. The CDR3 contains 13 residues. The J segment lost 3 bases and the V segment lost 4 bases, leaving 2 bases of the junction unmatched.

This clonotype was counted between two and nine times. The V gene is TRBV4-1, the J gene TRBJ2-3; 9 bases agree with TRBD2. Germline V gene data show CDR1 as MGHRA and CDR2 as YSYEKL. With V trimmed by 1 base and J by 4 bases, 12 bases remained unmatched. This CDR3 has 18 amino acids. CDR3 nucleotide sequence: TGCGCCAGCAGCCAAGTTATTTCAGGCGGGGGGGCCGCAGATACGCAGTATTTT. Protein: CASSQVISGGGAADTQYF.

This chain uses TRBV10-3 with TRBJ2-3; 11 nucleotides agree with TRBD2. The germline V gene has CDR1 ENHRY and CDR2 SYGVKD. The CDR3 has 19 residues. The V gene end was trimmed by 2 bases and the J gene end by 2 bases; junction bases not matched to a gene: 12. The chain's CDR3 is CAISEPVTTSGDTTDTQYF. The CDR3 DNA follows: TGTGCCATCAGTGAGCCCGTAACGACTAGCGGGGATACCACAGATACGCAGTATTTT.

The chain carries TRBV6-6 and TRBJ1-1; the D gene is possibly TRBD1 (5 bases). Trimming removed 4 bases from V and 12 bases from J, with 15 bases in between. Looked up from germline, CDR1 is MNHNY and CDR2 is SVGAGI (reference sequence). This CDR3 comprises 12 residues. The CDR3 loop is CASSSPGGETFF. The CDR3 nucleotides read TGTGCCAGCAGTTCTCCTGGGGGAGAGACTTTCTTT.

This chain links TRBV4-1 with TRBJ1-2, with D uncertain. V was trimmed by 0 bases and J by 0 bases, leaving 11 bases between them. The CDR3 length is 16 residues. The V gene's germline CDR1 is MGHRA and CDR2 YSYEKL. CDR3 loop: CASSQDNSGANYGYTF. The CDR3 region has the DNA TGCGCCAGCAGCCAAGACAATTCGGGAGCTAACTATGGCTACACCTTC.

This clonotype was seen ten or more times. The rearrangement links TRBV5-1 to TRBJ2-2; possibly TRBD1 for D (6 bases). V gave up 4 bases and J gave up 3 bases, with 22 bases separating them. In germline, CDR1 is SGHRS, CDR2 YFSETQ. The CDR3 consists of 18 residues. The DNA for the CDR3 is TGCGCCAGCAGCACGCGGCCTGGGGGACACCCCTACACCGGGGAGCTGTTTTTT. The encoded protein is CASSTRPGGHPYTGELFF.